This TCR beta chain is from a study of CD8 T cells in ankylosing spondylitis. TCRdb re-derived calls from the 5' RACE reads in MiXCR, one entry per CDR3 protein. The sample lists about 310,000 distinct CDR3 sequences; about a fifth were seen once. The study's findings and limits: Clones that were linked to disease were CD8+ and were relatively rare in peripheral blood.

From germline, CDR1 is DFQATT and CDR2 SNEGSKA (reference sequence). The CDR3 spans 14 residues. The J segment lost 3 bases and the V segment lost 5 bases, leaving 8 bases of the junction unmatched. This clonotype was counted a few times. Its antigen is as yet unknown. The receptor comes from a female donor with ankylosing spondylitis or in good health (not recorded which). The sequenced material came from blood, either unsorted or a sorted T cell fraction (not recorded which). The rearrangement joins TRBV20-1 to TRBJ1-1; 8 bases align to TRBD1. CDR3 DNA: TGCAGTGCTCCTTGGACAGGGCGAGACACTGAAGCTTTCTTT. Translating gives CSAPWTGRDTEAFF.